This TCR beta chain is drawn from a study of T cell responses to AZD1222 COVID-19 vaccine. This clone was seen only a few times. TCRdb's table, derived via immunoSEQ multiplex PCR, lists solely in-frame clones and lacks some. There are around 130,000 clones in the sample; around 89% occur only once, and 4.7% lies in the top ten. CDR1 is SGHAT and CDR2 is FQNNGV in the germline V gene. The trim removed 4 bases at V and 0 bases at J, leaving 6 bases unmatched. This CDR3 is built from 15 residues. The specimen was peripheral blood, collected on day 0 of AZD1222 vaccination. V gene TRBV11-2 combines with J gene TRBJ2-7; TRBD2 agrees at 7 bases. The receptor comes from an adult in good health. CDR3 coding DNA: TGTGCCAGCAGCTATACTAGCGATCACTCCTACGAGCAGTACTTC. Translation gives CASSYTSDHSYEQYF. The full variable domain, rest sourced from reference TRBV11-2 and TRBJ2-7, is EAGVAQSPRYKIIEKRQSVAFWCNPISGHATLYWYQQILGQGPKLLIQFQNNGVVDDSQLPKDRFSAERLKGVDSTLKIQPAKLEDSAVYLCASSYTSDHSYEQYFGPGTRLTVT.